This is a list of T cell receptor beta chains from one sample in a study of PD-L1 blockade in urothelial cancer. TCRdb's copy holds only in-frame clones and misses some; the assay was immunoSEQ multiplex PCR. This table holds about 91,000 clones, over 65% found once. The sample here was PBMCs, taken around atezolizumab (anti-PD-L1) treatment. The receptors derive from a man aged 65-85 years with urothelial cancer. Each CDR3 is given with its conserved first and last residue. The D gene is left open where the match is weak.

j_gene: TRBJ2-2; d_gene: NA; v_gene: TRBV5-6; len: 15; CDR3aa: CASSFGGFGTGELFF
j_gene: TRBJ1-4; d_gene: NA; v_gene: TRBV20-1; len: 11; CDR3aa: CSASEGEKLFF
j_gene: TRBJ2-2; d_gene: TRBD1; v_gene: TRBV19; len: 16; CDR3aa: CASSTLGQMITGELFF
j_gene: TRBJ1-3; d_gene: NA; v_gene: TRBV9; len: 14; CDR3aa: CASSAGLSGNTIYF
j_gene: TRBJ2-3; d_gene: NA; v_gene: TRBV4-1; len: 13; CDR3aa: CASSQAEADTQYF
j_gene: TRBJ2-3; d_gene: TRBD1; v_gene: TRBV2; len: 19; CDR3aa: CASSDGETRQGRNTDTQYF
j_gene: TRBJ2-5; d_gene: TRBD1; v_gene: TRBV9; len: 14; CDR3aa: CASSGYRGRETQYF
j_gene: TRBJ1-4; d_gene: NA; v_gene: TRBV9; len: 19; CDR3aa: CASSQGSGTFWATNEKLFF
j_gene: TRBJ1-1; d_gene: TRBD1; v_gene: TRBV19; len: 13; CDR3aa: CASSIASDRVAFF
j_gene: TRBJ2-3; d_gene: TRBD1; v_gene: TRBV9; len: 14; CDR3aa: CASSGKGAADTQYF
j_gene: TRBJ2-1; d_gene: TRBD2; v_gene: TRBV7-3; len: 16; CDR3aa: CASSLAGGASYNEQFF
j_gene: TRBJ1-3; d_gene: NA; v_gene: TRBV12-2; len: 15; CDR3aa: CASRLAEGSGNTIYF
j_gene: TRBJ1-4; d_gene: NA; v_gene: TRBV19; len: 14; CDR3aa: CASSIERGDEKLFF
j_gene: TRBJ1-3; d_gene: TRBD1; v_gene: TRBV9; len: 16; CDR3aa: CASSRGQGNSGNTIYF
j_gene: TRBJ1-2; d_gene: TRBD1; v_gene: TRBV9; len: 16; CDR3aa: CASSVGPTQGADGYTF